This T cell receptor (beta chain) appears in the sequencing data of a study of T cell responses to AZD1222 COVID-19 vaccine. Per germline, CDR1 GTSNPN and CDR2 SVGIG (reference sequence). V was cut by 0 bases and J by 6 bases, with 6 bases left in between. The CDR3 has 12 residues. With regard to this clone: Its target is unknown.

Second-dose recipients at about 4 or about 12 weeks were treated as one pooled group. Findings and limits, study-wide: There were mostly white British donors and more females than males, and clonal diversity was possibly underestimated.

TCRdb keeps only in-frame clones here, not all; method: immunoSEQ multiplex PCR. The table records 200,000 or so clones, roughly 92% of them present only once. The chain is built from TRBV30 and TRBJ1-5, with no clear D. This clonotype originated in an adult who received the AZD1222 COVID-19 vaccine. The specimen comprised peripheral blood, sampled 28 days after the second AZD1222 dose. The CDR3 DNA sequence: TGTGCCTGGAGTGTACCATCTCAGCCCCAGCATTTT. Encoded protein: CAWSVPSQPQHF.